The present entry profiles one T cell receptor beta chain with its context. The antigen remains undetermined. The data were obtained in a study of T cell responses to AZD1222 COVID-19 vaccine. Overall study: Second-dose timings of about 4 or about 12 weeks were pooled.

The V end lost 0 bases, the J end lost 2 bases, and 13 bases lay between the germline ends. CDR3 length: 17 residues. Germline CDR1 and CDR2: MGHRA and YSYEKL. Profiling relied on immunoSEQ multiplex PCR, and the TCRdb table lists in-frame clones only, not all of them. The table records about 120,000 clones, approximately 87% of them present only once. Study results and limitations: At study baseline, merely over 5 AZD1222 recipients were seropositive. Donor demographics were predominantly white British with a female majority; clonal diversity may be underestimated. Among spike-specific TCRs, nearly half reportedly target unmutated variant regions.

The receptor was derived from an adult in good health. Sequences were derived from peripheral blood, sampled on day 0 of AZD1222 vaccination. The chain has TRBV4-1 and TRBJ2-2; weak D call: TRBD1 (5 bases). The CDR3 region has the DNA TGCGCCAGCAGCCAAGATTGGGTAGGGGCTAACACCGGGGAGCTGTTTTTT. Translated, it gives CASSQDWVGANTGELFF.